This record concerns one T cell receptor beta chain sequence. This clonotype has at least ten counts. The specificity of this receptor is unknown. No quality values exist for individual bases; no much larger clone is one base distant. The data were taken from a study of Graves' ophthalmopathy and Graves' hyperthyroidism (dated by TCRdb to the late 2010s). Regarding the research as a whole: Peripheral blood was collected before any treatment was given, at the time of initial diagnosis. In five or six hyperthyroidism patients, the T-cell repertoires found in thyroid tissue were compared with those found in blood. To tell Graves' ophthalmopathy apart from Graves' hyperthyroidism, and to predict which patients would progress to ophthalmopathy, the study relied on TCR beta repertoire signatures. Once sampling was done, hyperthyroidism patients were given methimazole at a starting dose of 30 mg daily, while ophthalmopathy patients were given high-dose intravenous methylprednisolone. To explore V-J signatures distinguishing ophthalmopathy from hyperthyroidism, a discovery set of 100 patients (roughly 44 ophthalmopathy, over 55 stable hyperthyroidism) was enrolled. In total, some 140 blood samples were TCR-sequenced: fewer than 50 ophthalmopathy, under 85 hyperthyroidism and approximately 17 hyperthyroidism-to-ophthalmopathy patients. For independent validation, a separate cohort was made up of 18 hyperthyroidism patients plus 17 patients who later progressed from hyperthyroidism to ophthalmopathy.

Patients with ophthalmopathy had moderately to severely active disease, with a Clinical Activity Score of 3 or more, a NOSPECS grade of 4 or more, and a disease duration of less than 3 months. Anyone with other autoimmune diseases, uncontrolled infections, pregnancy or lactation was excluded from the study. Diagnosis was based on clinical symptoms, serum thyroxine, TRAb, thyroid ultrasound and orbital computed tomography. PBMCs were isolated from 7.5 to 10 ml of fresh peripheral blood by Ficoll-Paque density gradient centrifugation. Trizol reagent was used to extract the total RNA, and its quality was then checked on an Agilent 2100 Bioanalyzer. The germline V gene (reference sequence) sets CDR1 to DFQATT and CDR2 to SNEGSKA. V loses 6 bases, J loses 4 bases, and the germline ends lie 21 bases apart. Including cysteine and phenylalanine, the CDR3 has 15 amino acids. Of all the DNA, just the CDR3 is kept, 45 bases in frame from base 1.

The research as a whole found: Most expanded thyroid clonotypes with a frequency above 0.001 also appeared in blood, which suggests that blood repertoires may reflect the immune response in the thyroid. In validation, the model predicted ophthalmopathy progression with more than 55% sensitivity and 72.22% specificity; around twelve predicted patients were CT-confirmed with GO in a median of about 6.2 months. Sample size was not predetermined statistically, and investigators were not blinded to group allocation. In cross-validation, the 13-signature model distinguished ophthalmopathy from stable hyperthyroidism with 85% to 90% sensitivity and about 84% specificity, and in the test set the corresponding values were about 80% and 75%.

TCR beta CDR3 regions were amplified from RNA transcripts for repertoire sequencing. The first round was an RT-PCR using HTBI primers with the Qiagen OneStep RT-PCR kit, and this first round was followed by a second-round multiplex PCR, then size selection and purification. Libraries were sequenced on an Illumina HiSeq2000 using paired-end 100 bp reads. In the paper's pipeline: SOAPnuke was used to process the reads, removing any read that contained adapters or uncalled bases, had a mean Phred below 15, or lacked an exact match to the constant primer or identifier. High-quality paired reads were merged with COPE v1.2.5. Clonotypes were defined as unique nucleotide sequences and were aligned to IMGT TRB V, D and J references using MiTCR v1.1. The analysis was limited to V-J combinations with a frequency above 0.0001, which together covered 99% to 99.2% of repertoires. For each V-J combination, a TCR clonal expansion and chaos score was defined as the ratio of F50 clonal expansion to chaos observed in the TCRdist matrix. Features were reduced by Welch's t-statistics and random forest to approximately 13 V-J combinations, which fed a naive Bayes classifier. Thyroid-blood repertoire similarity was quantified with the Morisita-Horn index. TCRdb reprocessing: public reads trimmed at Q25 with fastp, clones called with MiXCR, in-frame beta chains kept. Each CDR3 protein appears once, grouped with its most common genes and DNA. These V and J calls are TCRdb output, not the study's own analysis. The sample records around 340,000 distinct CDR3 sequences, roughly a sixth of which are singletons. 12% of the sample is in the top ten clones.

The chain uses TRBV20-1 and TRBJ2-5, with the D assignment possibly TRBD1 or TRBD2, given 6 matching bases for each. Source material: peripheral blood. This receptor was obtained from an adult man with Graves' ophthalmopathy. For the CDR3, the sequence is CSAGAARELRETQYF. The base sequence is TGCAGTGCGGGGGCGGCACGGGAGTTGCGAGAGACCCAGTACTTC.